The 2 T cell receptor beta chains below come from one sample, sequenced in a study of blood T cell repertoires in COVID-19. The table came from immunoSEQ multiplex PCR; TCRdb's copy has only in-frame clones and leaves some out. In the table there are fewer than 350,000 clones, 85% to 90% of which are singletons. Sequenced material: peripheral blood. These receptors were collected from a woman in her 30s with COVID-19, enrolled during active disease.

This clone was found a few times. The chain links TRBV19 to TRBJ2-7; possible D gene TRBD2, 5 bases. This CDR3 has 13 amino acids. The V end was cut by 4 bases, the J end by 2 bases, with 9 bases between. The germline gives CDR1 LNHDA, CDR2 SQIVND (reference sequence). The CDR3 DNA sequence: TGTGCCAGTAGTAATGGACTGACCTACGAGCAGTACTTC. It yields the protein CASSNGLTYEQYF.

The J gene is TRBJ2-5, the V gene TRBV7-6; 8 bases line up with TRBD2. The V gene's germline CDR1 is SGHVS and CDR2 FNYEAQ. Trimming removed 1 base from V and 5 bases from J; junction bases left unmatched: 6. The CDR3 runs 15 residues. The chain's CDR3 is CASSLVDGGAETQYF. The CDR3 DNA reads TGTGCCAGCAGCTTAGTAGACGGGGGGGCTGAGACCCAGTACTTC.